These 16 T cell receptor beta chains were sequenced from one sample in a study of T-cell reconstitution after alpha-beta-depleted transplantation in children. Unique molecular identifiers featured in how the TCRbeta library was prepared. TCRdb re-analysed the PCR reads in MiXCR, keeping a single row per CDR3 protein. The table includes about 120,000 distinct CDR3 sequences, approximately 22% detected once. The sample here was PBMCs, mostly from graft donor cells, taken 180 days after TCRalphabeta/CD19-depleted stem cell transplant. These receptor sequences come from a male patient between 2 and 15 years old who had a stem cell transplant for chronic granulomatous disease, so the T cells may come from the graft donor.

In this sample, this clonotype turned up a few times. The chain recombines TRBV12-3 or TRBV12-4 with TRBJ2-7; tentative D call: TRBD2 (6 bases). The CDR3 spans 14 residues. V was trimmed by 4 bases and J by 4 bases, leaving 14 bases between them. CDR3 nucleotide sequence: TGTGCCAGCAGTTCCCGCGGGGTGCGGTACGAGCAGTACTTC. It yields the protein CASSSRGVRYEQYF.

This clonotype has at least ten counts. The V call is TRBV7-2, the J call TRBJ1-1, with D uncertain. This CDR3 region has 13 residues. Trimming removed 1 base at V and 5 bases at J, with 8 bases between. Germline-derived CDR1 and CDR2 are SGHTA and FQGNSA. The CDR3 DNA sequence: TGTGCCAGCAGCTTAGAGTTCAGGACTGAAGCTTTCTTT. It is translated as CASSLEFRTEAFF. Full variable domain (missing parts from reference TRBV7-2 and TRBJ1-1): GAGVSQSPSNKVTEKGKDVELRCDPISGHTALYWYRQSLGQGLEFLIYFQGNSAPDKSGLPSDRFSAERTGGSVSTLTIQRTQQEDSAVYLCASSLEFRTEAFFGQGTRLTVV.

This clonotype was seen repeatedly, ten times or more. The chain is built from TRBV5-6 and TRBJ2-3; D unresolved. The CDR3 covers 16 residues. CDR1 is SGHDT, CDR2 YYEEEE, per germline. V was clipped by 2 bases and J by 0 bases, with 13 bases between them. The CDR3 spells CASSFTLETSTDTQYF. The CDR3 DNA reads as TGTGCCAGCAGCTTCACACTGGAAACTAGCACAGATACGCAGTATTTT.

This clonotype occurred many times. The genes are TRBV12-3 or TRBV12-4 and TRBJ1-5; TRBD1 matches at 9 bases. The CDR3 runs to 15 residues. The ends lost 1 base at V and 4 bases at J; junction bases unmatched: 2. CDR3 bases: TGTGCCAGCAGTTTAGGGACAGGGGCTAATCAGCCCCAGCATTTT. Its translation: CASSLGTGANQPQHF.

This clonotype was detected only a few times. This rearrangement joins TRBV7-2 to TRBJ2-3, with D maybe TRBD2 (6 bases). Germline V gives CDR1 SGHTA, CDR2 FQGNSA. The CDR3 is 16 residues long. V was trimmed by 1 base and J by 0 bases, leaving 11 bases between them. CDR3 region: CASSLEGGTSTDTQYF. CDR3 bases: TGTGCCAGCAGCTTAGAGGGCGGGACGAGCACAGATACGCAGTATTTT. Drawing the rest from reference TRBV7-2 and TRBJ2-3, the complete variable domain is GAGVSQSPSNKVTEKGKDVELRCDPISGHTALYWYRQSLGQGLEFLIYFQGNSAPDKSGLPSDRFSAERTGGSVSTLTIQRTQQEDSAVYLCASSLEGGTSTDTQYFGPGTRLTVL.

This chain uses TRBV5-1 with TRBJ2-7; no definite D call. Germline CDR1 SGHRS, CDR2 YFSETQ. With 0 bases removed from V and 3 bases from J, the gap between germline ends came to 13 bases. This CDR3 contains 15 residues. CDR3 coding DNA: TGCGCCAGCAGCTTGGGACAATTGGCCCTCTACGAGCAGTACTTC. Translated, it gives CASSLGQLALYEQYF.

Ten or more counts support this clonotype. This sequence joins TRBV9 and TRBJ2-5; 16 bases fit TRBD2. The V and J ends lost 2 bases and 1 base, in that order; junction bases with no gene match: 8. The CDR3 is made up of 19 amino acids. Germline V gene sequence: CDR1 SGDLS, CDR2 YYNGEE. The CDR3 region is CASSVVPGLAGGTQETQYF. The CDR3, as DNA: TGTGCCAGCAGCGTTGTACCGGGACTAGCGGGGGGGACCCAAGAGACCCAGTACTTC.

The chain carries TRBV12-3 or TRBV12-4 and TRBJ2-1, with D uncertain. CDR3 size: 11 residues. Trimming took 5 bases from V and 11 from J, leaving 10 bases between them. The CDR3 sequence is CASSPSGKQFF. CDR3 nucleotides: TGTGCCAGCAGTCCCTCTGGGAAGCAGTTCTTC.

The sample holds many counts of this clonotype. V and J are TRBV20-1 and TRBJ2-7; D gene ambiguous. This CDR3 region has 15 residues. V lost 3 bases, J lost 1 base, and 16 bases lay in between. The germline V gene encodes CDR1 DFQATT and CDR2 SNEGSKA (reference sequence). This CDR3 is CSARVLSGPSYEQYF. Written as DNA, the CDR3 is TGCAGTGCTAGGGTCCTCTCGGGCCCTTCCTACGAGCAGTACTTC.

This clonotype was counted ten times or more. The CDR3 DNA reads TGTGCCAGCAGCCTTCAGGGAGCGCAGTACTTC. Residues: CASSLQGAQYF. V and J are TRBV11-1 and TRBJ2-7; D may match TRBD1 or TRBD2 (5 bases each). Germline-derived CDR1 and CDR2 are SGHAT and FQDESV (reference sequence). V lost 5 bases to trimming and J lost 9 bases, with 11 bases between them. The CDR3 consists of 11 residues.

V gene TRBV29-1 combines with J gene TRBJ2-1; 12 bases map to TRBD2. This CDR3 contains 14 residues. V was clipped by 2 bases and J by 8 bases; unmatched bases: 4. The germline gives CDR1 SQVTM, CDR2 ANQGSEA. CDR3 nucleotides: TGCAGCGTTGAAATTGGACTAGCGGGATATGAGCAGTTCTTC. It encodes CSVEIGLAGYEQFF.

The J gene is TRBJ2-1, the V gene TRBV10-3; 9 bases map to TRBD2. V lost 5 bases to trimming and J lost 7 bases; unmatched junction nucleotides: 9. Per germline, CDR1 ENHRY and CDR2 SYGVKD. This CDR3 region has 15 residues. CDR3 region: CAISTASGVVNEQFF. CDR3 nucleotide sequence: TGTGCCATCAGTACTGCTAGCGGGGTGGTAAATGAGCAGTTCTTC.

This clonotype was picked up many times. In DNA, the CDR3 is TGTGCCAGCAGCGCGGGACAGGGTTTCTTCTCTGGGGCCAACGTCCTGACTTTC. Encoded protein: CASSAGQGFFSGANVLTF. The rearrangement joins TRBV9 to TRBJ2-6, with 9 bases that match TRBD1. The length of the CDR3 is 18 residues. The germline gives CDR1 SGDLS, CDR2 YYNGEE. V dropped 3 bases and J dropped 0; count of bases not matched to a gene: 7. The whole variable domain, remainder taken from reference TRBV9 and TRBJ2-6, is DSGVTQTPKHLITATGQRVTLRCSPRSGDLSVYWYQQSLDQGLQFLIQYYNGEERAKGNILERFSAQQFPDLHSELNLSSLELGDSALYFCASSAGQGFFSGANVLTFGAGSRLTVL.

This clonotype was observed a handful of times. The chain joins TRBV5-1 to TRBJ2-1, with D uncertain. The CDR3 has 16 residues. V was clipped by 4 bases and J by 4 bases, with 18 bases between them. Germline V gene lookup returns CDR1 SGHRS and CDR2 YFSETQ. The CDR3 DNA follows: TGCGCCAGCAGCCAAGGTTCGGGCCAAGGGTACAATGAGCAGTTCTTC. Translated, it gives CASSQGSGQGYNEQFF.

The rearrangement uses TRBV6-5 and TRBJ1-2, with D tentatively TRBD1 (6 bases). This CDR3 comprises 11 residues. V lost 10 bases, J lost 7 bases, and 13 bases lay in between. Germline values: CDR1 MNHEY, CDR2 SVGAGI. The CDR3 is CATIGTSGYTF. The CDR3 DNA follows: TGTGCCACCATAGGGACATCTGGCTACACCTTC.

This clonotype has ten or more counts. The chain recombines TRBV20-1 with TRBJ2-7, with 9 bases aligning to TRBD2. V was pared by 3 bases and J by 2 bases, with 11 bases of the junction left unmatched. This CDR3 comprises 16 residues. Germline V lookup: CDR1 DFQATT, CDR2 SNEGSKA (reference sequence). CDR3 amino acids: CSASGLLAGIPYEQYF. CDR3 DNA: TGCAGTGCTAGTGGCCTTCTAGCGGGGATACCCTACGAGCAGTACTTC.